A single sample gave rise to the 29 T cell receptor beta chains below, sequenced in a study of T cell repertoires in cytomegalovirus infection. MiXCR, run by TCRdb on the reads, gives a single entry per CDR3 protein. This table has some 940,000 distinct CDR3 sequences, roughly 30% appearing once. Their antigens remain unidentified. This specimen consisted of cultured CD8+ T cells from PBMCs, obtained from culture after CMV antigen stimulation. These receptors were collected from a human donor in good health (CMV status not recorded). Some clones in this sample may be carry-over from other donors' samples.

The V gene is TRBV15, the J gene TRBJ1-1, with D unresolved. The CDR3 has 12 residues. V lost 1 base and J lost 5, with 5 bases in between. Germline loops: CDR1 LNHNV, CDR2 YYDKDF (reference sequence). In DNA, the CDR3 is TGTGCCACCAGCAGAGGTGGGACTGAAGCTTTCTTT. Amino acid sequence: CATSRGGTEAFF.

At least ten counts were recorded for this clonotype. This rearrangement joins TRBV7-6 to TRBJ1-1; no clear D gene. The length of the CDR3 is 13 residues. V dropped 3 bases and J dropped 3 bases, with 8 bases sitting between them. Germline lookup yields CDR1 SGHVS and CDR2 FNYEAQ. The CDR3 coding sequence is TGTGCCAGCAGCTTCGGTACAGACACTGAAGCTTTCTTT. Its protein product is CASSFGTDTEAFF.

V usage is TRBV3-1 and J usage is TRBJ2-1; TRBD1 aligns across 9 bases. V was pared by 7 bases and J by 5 bases, with 3 bases of the junction left unmatched. The CDR3 has 13 residues. The germline V gene encodes CDR1 LGHDT and CDR2 YNNKEL (reference sequence). The CDR3 loop reads CASKDRGNNEQFF. The CDR3 DNA follows: TGTGCCAGCAAGGACAGGGGTAACAATGAGCAGTTCTTC.

This clonotype has only a few counts. The CDR3 loop is CASSLSLGLAESYNEQFF. The CDR3 coding sequence is TGTGCCAGCAGCTTAAGCCTAGGACTAGCGGAGTCCTACAATGAGCAGTTCTTC. This chain joins TRBV7-9 and TRBJ2-1, with TRBD2 identical over 10 bases. J gave up 1 base and V 2 bases, and 8 bases lay outside the gene matches. Germline CDR1 reads SEHNR; CDR2 reads FQNEAQ (reference sequence). The CDR3 has 18 residues.

This CDR3 reads CATTARDGNQPQHF. CDR3 DNA: TGTGCCACGACGGCCAGGGATGGCAATCAGCCCCAGCATTTT. This chain uses TRBV6-1 with TRBJ1-5, with D possibly matching TRBD1 (5 bases). CDR1 is MNHNS and CDR2 is SASEGT in the germline V gene. The CDR3 covers 14 residues. Trimming took 10 bases from V and 2 from J, leaving 15 bases between them.

This clonotype appeared a few times. The chain is built from TRBV7-2 and TRBJ1-1, with a tentative D call TRBD1 (5 bases). V dropped 5 bases and J dropped 2 bases, with 15 bases sitting between them. CDR3 size: 15 residues. Germline-derived CDR1 and CDR2 are SGHTA and FQGNSA. CDR3 sequence reads: CASSLGWQGNTEAFF. The CDR3, as DNA: TGTGCCAGCAGCCTAGGTTGGCAGGGAAACACTGAAGCTTTCTTT.

V usage is TRBV5-4 and J usage is TRBJ1-1, with a weak D call TRBD1 (5 bases). Trimming took 3 bases from V and 2 from J, leaving 14 bases between them. CDR1 is SGHNT and CDR2 is YYREEE in the germline V gene (reference sequence). CDR3 length equals 15 residues. The CDR3 DNA follows: TGTGCCAGCAGCTCTTTATCAGGGATCAACACTGAAGCTTTCTTT. Translated: CASSSLSGINTEAFF. Full variable domain (outside the CDR3, taken from reference TRBV5-4 and TRBJ1-1): ETGVTQSPTHLIKTRGQQVTLRCSSQSGHNTVSWYQQALGQGPQFIFQYYREEENGRGNFPPRFSGLQFPNYSSELNVNALELDDSALYLCASSSLSGINTEAFFGQGTRLTVV.

The chain uses TRBV2 and TRBJ2-1, with 9 bases matching TRBD2. With V trimmed by 6 bases and J by 5 bases, 8 bases remained unmatched. Germline CDR1 SNHLY, CDR2 FYNNEI. This CDR3 spans 15 amino acids. For the CDR3, the DNA is TGTGCCAGCAGGCCATGGCGGGGGGGGAACAATGAGCAGTTCTTC. As protein: CASRPWRGGNNEQFF.

This clonotype was picked up a small number of times. The chain recombines TRBV4-1 with TRBJ2-1; D perhaps matches TRBD1 (5 bases). Germline loops: CDR1 MGHRA, CDR2 YSYEKL. The CDR3 totals 13 residues. V shed 0 bases and J shed 9 bases, with 9 bases lying between them. CDR3 protein: CASSQEQGPEQFF. CDR3 DNA: TGCGCCAGCAGCCAAGAGCAGGGTCCTGAGCAGTTCTTC.

The chain uses TRBV5-1 and TRBJ2-1; 10 bases fit TRBD2. V lost 7 bases and J lost 7; bases outside the gene matches: 14. Germline V gene lookup returns CDR1 SGHRS and CDR2 YFSETQ. CDR3 length: 16 amino acids. The CDR3 spells CASGDNGAGGLNEQFF. DNA of the CDR3: TGCGCCAGCGGGGACAATGGAGCGGGGGGGCTGAATGAGCAGTTCTTC.

Here the CDR3 DNA reads TGTGCCAGCAGCTCCCCCCGGGACAGAGCCTACGAGCAGTACTTC. As protein: CASSSPRDRAYEQYF. V and J are TRBV13 and TRBJ2-7; TRBD1 aligns across 7 bases. Per the germline V gene, CDR1 is PRHDT and CDR2 is FYEKMQ (reference sequence). Trimming cost V 4 bases and J 2 bases; bases outside gene matches: 8. The CDR3 has 15 residues.

This clonotype turned up a few times. This chain uses TRBV12-3 or TRBV12-4 with TRBJ1-2; D unresolved. The length of the CDR3 is 13 residues. Trimming removed 3 bases from V and 8 bases from J, with 13 bases in between. This CDR3 is CASSFGPPLGYTF. In nucleotides, the CDR3 is TGTGCCAGCAGTTTCGGCCCCCCGTTGGGCTACACCTTC.

This clonotype showed up many times. The chain combines TRBV7-9 with TRBJ2-1, with 9 bases matching TRBD2. Trimming cost V 3 bases and J 0 bases; bases outside gene matches: 9. The germline CDR1 and CDR2 sequences are SEHNR and FQNEAQ (reference sequence). The CDR3 contains 18 residues. This CDR3 reads CASSFEAGGHYSYNEQFF. The CDR3 DNA sequence: TGTGCCAGCAGCTTTGAAGCGGGGGGACATTACTCCTACAATGAGCAGTTCTTC.

The chain is built from TRBV6-2 or TRBV6-3 and TRBJ2-7; possible D gene TRBD1, 5 bases. The V gene's germline CDR1 is MNHEY and CDR2 SVGEGT. CDR3 length: 12 amino acids. The ends were cut back, 9 bases at V and 6 bases at J, with 15 bases in the middle. As DNA, the CDR3 is TGTGCCAGTTCGTCAGGGATCGGCGAGCAGTACGTC. It codes for CASSSGIGEQYV.

V gene TRBV27 combines with J gene TRBJ1-1; D might be TRBD1 (5 bases). There are 16 residues in the CDR3. The V and J ends lost 6 bases and 3 bases respectively, with 20 bases between them. Germline loops: CDR1 MNHEY, CDR2 SMNVEV (reference sequence). Here the CDR3 DNA reads TGTGCCAGCAGCTTACTAGGCGTCGGGGGGGACACTGAAGCTTTCTTT. This encodes CASSLLGVGGDTEAFF.

Many counts were recorded for this clonotype. This chain connects TRBV7-6 to TRBJ2-2, with 8 bases that match TRBD2. CDR1 is SGHVS and CDR2 is FNYEAQ in the germline V gene. With 4 bases clipped from V and 7 bases from J, the junction kept 14 bases outside the gene matches. The CDR3 is 17 amino acids. The CDR3 here is CASSSTEGLGLHGELFF. The CDR3, as DNA: TGTGCCAGCAGCTCTACAGAGGGACTAGGTCTTCACGGGGAGCTGTTTTTT.

This clonotype was counted a few times. The chain links TRBV6-2 or TRBV6-3 to TRBJ2-1, with D possibly being TRBD1 (6 bases). Trimming cost V 0 bases and J 8 bases, with 14 bases left between them. The CDR3 contains 15 residues. Germline loops: CDR1 MNHEY, CDR2 SVGEGT. CDR3: CASSYSPSSGDEQFF. DNA for the CDR3: TGTGCCAGCAGTTACTCCCCGTCGTCAGGGGATGAGCAGTTCTTC.

The chain links TRBV6-5 to TRBJ2-5, with 8 bases that match TRBD2. Per germline, CDR1 MNHEY and CDR2 SVGAGI. There are 17 residues in the CDR3. After removal of 3 bases from V and 1 base from J, the junction contained 10 bases not matched to a gene. The CDR3 coding sequence is TGTGCCAGCAGTTATGGACTAGCTCGCTCCTTCCAAGAGACCCAGTACTTC. Translation: CASSYGLARSFQETQYF.

This chain connects TRBV6-5 to TRBJ2-1; 10 bases line up with TRBD2. Germline CDR1 is MNHEY and CDR2 is SVGAGI. With 2 bases clipped from V and 6 bases from J, the junction kept 7 bases outside the gene matches. The CDR3 is made up of 16 amino acids. The CDR3 region is CASSYPQRGGGNEQFF. The CDR3 DNA follows: TGTGCCAGCAGTTACCCGCAGCGGGGGGGCGGCAATGAGCAGTTCTTC.

Worth noting for this clonotype: This may be a read error, as it is one base from a much larger clone. The chain links TRBV12-3 or TRBV12-4 to TRBJ2-3, with D possibly matching TRBD2 (9 bases). The CDR3 covers 14 residues. Deletions cut 8 bases from V and 5 bases from J, with 17 bases between. The CDR3 nucleotides read TGTGCCAGCGCCCTAGCGGGGACAGGAGATACGCAGTATTTT. Protein sequence: CASALAGTGDTQYF.

The chain combines TRBV10-3 with TRBJ2-1; TRBD2 matches 11 bases. The CDR3 is made up of 16 amino acids. Trimming at V came to 11 bases and at J to 0 bases, leaving 9 bases not matched to a gene. Germline CDR1 reads ENHRY; CDR2 reads SYGVKD. In nucleotides, the CDR3 is TGTGCCTCACGGACTAGCGGGCCGAGCTCCTACAATGAGCAGTTCTTC. Translated, it gives CASRTSGPSSYNEQFF.

Comment on this clonotype: A much larger clonotype is one base distant, so this may be a read error. The chain combines TRBV6-6 with TRBJ2-2, with D perhaps matching TRBD2 (5 bases). From germline, CDR1 is MNHNY and CDR2 SVGAGI (reference sequence). Trimming removed 6 bases at V and 6 bases at J, with 8 bases between. The CDR3 runs to 12 residues. The CDR3 DNA reads as TGTGCCAGCAGCCACGGGGCCGGGGAGCTGTTTTTT. Protein product: CASSHGAGELFF.

This clonotype was seen more than once but under ten times. J is TRBJ2-3 and V is TRBV27; TRBD2 might be the D (5 bases). The V end was cut by 7 bases, the J end by 2 bases, with 13 bases between. This CDR3 contains 14 residues. CDR1 and CDR2 from the germline V gene are MNHEY and SMNVEV (reference sequence). This CDR3 is CASTNIGVTDTQYF. The CDR3 DNA is TGTGCCAGCACGAACATCGGGGTCACAGATACGCAGTATTTT.

The chain links TRBV29-1 to TRBJ1-2; TRBD1 matches at 8 bases. CDR1 is SQVTM and CDR2 is ANQGSEA in the germline V gene. The CDR3 is made up of 13 amino acids. The J segment lost 3 bases and the V segment lost 6 bases, leaving 6 bases of the junction unmatched. CDR3 region: CSVGPGGDYGYTF. DNA of the CDR3: TGCAGCGTCGGACCAGGGGGCGACTATGGCTACACCTTC.

V is TRBV2 and J is TRBJ2-1; 7 nucleotides line up with TRBD1. The length of the CDR3 is 15 residues. With 6 bases clipped from V and 6 bases from J, the junction kept 11 bases outside the gene matches. Germline CDR1 and CDR2: SNHLY and FYNNEI. CDR3 DNA: TGTGCCAGCAGGGGGGTACAGGGGAGTTGCAATGAGCAGTTCTTC. It is translated as CASRGVQGSCNEQFF.

The V and J genes are TRBV10-3 and TRBJ1-5; no definite D call. V was shortened by 5 bases and J by 7 bases, with 12 bases between the two germline ends. The CDR3 consists of 13 residues. CDR1 is ENHRY, CDR2 SYGVKD, per germline. CDR3 residues: CAISPRESQPQHF. In DNA, the CDR3 is TGTGCCATCAGTCCAAGGGAGTCCCAGCCCCAGCATTTT.

V usage is TRBV19 and J usage is TRBJ1-5, with TRBD1 as a possible D gene (5 bases). Germline CDR1 and CDR2: LNHDA and SQIVND (reference sequence). This CDR3 contains 14 residues. Trimming took 1 base from V and 15 from J, leaving 19 bases between them. The DNA of the CDR3 is TGTGCCAGTAGTATAGGGGGACTCCATAAAAATTGGCATTTT. This encodes CASSIGGLHKNWHF.

This clonotype was seen a handful of times. Mismatch with germline at one junction end may stem from a read error. The chain has TRBV28 and TRBJ2-1; maybe TRBD1 (6 bases). CDR1 is MDHEN and CDR2 is SYDVKM in the germline V gene. CDR3 size: 16 residues. DNA of the CDR3: TGTGCCACCAGTTTAAGGGTCAGGGGACAATTCAATGAGCAGTTCTTC. Its protein is CATSLRVRGQFNEQFF.

V and J are TRBV5-1 and TRBJ1-4; 7 nucleotides match TRBD1. The CDR3 covers 15 residues. Germline CDR1 is SGHRS and CDR2 is YFSETQ. After removal of 5 bases from V and 1 base from J, the junction contained 5 bases not matched to a gene. In DNA, the CDR3 is TGCGCCAGCAGTAGCAACAGGGGAACTAATGAAAAACTGTTTTTT. Its protein product is CASSSNRGTNEKLFF. The full variable domain, rest sourced from reference TRBV5-1 and TRBJ1-4, is KAGVTQTPRYLIKTRGQQVTLSCSPISGHRSVSWYQQTPGQGLQFLFEYFSETQRNKGNFPGRFSGRQFSNSRSEMNVSTLELGDSALYLCASSSNRGTNEKLFFGSGTQLSVL.